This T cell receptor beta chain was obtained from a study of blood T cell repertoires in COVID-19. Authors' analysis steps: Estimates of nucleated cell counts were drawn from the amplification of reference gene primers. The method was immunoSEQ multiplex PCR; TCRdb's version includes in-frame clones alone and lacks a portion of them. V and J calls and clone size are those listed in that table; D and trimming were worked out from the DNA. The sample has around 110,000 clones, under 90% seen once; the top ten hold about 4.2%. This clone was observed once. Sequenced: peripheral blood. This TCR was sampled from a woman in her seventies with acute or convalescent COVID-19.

The DNA for the CDR3 is TGCAGCGCTAAAAGGGACAGATCTAACTATGGCTACACCTTC. Translated: CSAKRDRSNYGYTF. The chain is built from TRBV29-1 and TRBJ1-2; 7 bases are shared with TRBD1. V shed 7 bases, J shed 0 bases, and the junction held 8 bases outside the gene matches. Germline lookup yields CDR1 SQVTM and CDR2 ANQGSEA. CDR3 length equals 14 residues.